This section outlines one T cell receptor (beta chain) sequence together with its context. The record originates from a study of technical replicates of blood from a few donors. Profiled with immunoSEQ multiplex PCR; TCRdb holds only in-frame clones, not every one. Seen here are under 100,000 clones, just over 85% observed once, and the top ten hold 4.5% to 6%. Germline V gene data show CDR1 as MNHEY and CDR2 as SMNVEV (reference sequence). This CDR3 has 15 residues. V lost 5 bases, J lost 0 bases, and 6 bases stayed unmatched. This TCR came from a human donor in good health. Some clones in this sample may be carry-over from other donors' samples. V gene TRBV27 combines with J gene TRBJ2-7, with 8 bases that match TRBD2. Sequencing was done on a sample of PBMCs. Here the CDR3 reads CASSLQRGTSYEQYF. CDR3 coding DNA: TGTGCCAGCAGTCTGCAGCGGGGGACCTCCTACGAGCAGTACTTC.